This entry lists 22 T cell receptor beta chains sequenced from one sample in a study of shared clonotypes between healthy human individuals. TCRdb's copy holds only in-frame clones and misses some; the assay was immunoSEQ multiplex PCR. The table lists approximately 640,000 clones, 90% of them singletons. Material: memory CD8+ T cells from PBMCs. Subset indicated: CD45RO+ cells pooled with CCR7-negative TemRA cells. All receptors come from a man younger than 35 in good health. Some clones in this sample may be carry-over from other donors' samples.

The chain employs TRBV30 and TRBJ2-7; D not certain. Trimming shortened V by 0 bases and J by 2 bases, and 14 bases separated the two germline ends. The CDR3 is 15 residues long. Germline V CDR1 and CDR2: GTSNPN, SVGIG (reference sequence). In nucleotides, the CDR3 is TGTGCCTGGAGTGTTCGTTGGGCACAGACCTACGAGCAGTACTTC. It codes for CAWSVRWAQTYEQYF.

The gene calls are TRBV19 and TRBJ1-1, with TRBD1 identical over 7 bases. The CDR3 extends over 16 amino acids. Germline CDR1 reads LNHDA; CDR2 reads SQIVND (reference sequence). Trimming removed 9 bases from V and 4 bases from J; junction bases left unmatched: 17. The CDR3 spells CASKNVEGAVGTEAFF. The CDR3 DNA is TGTGCCAGCAAAAACGTAGAGGGGGCAGTGGGCACTGAAGCTTTCTTT.

The chain uses TRBV7-9 and TRBJ2-1, with TRBD1 matching over 8 bases. This CDR3 spans 13 amino acids. Germline loops: CDR1 SEHNR, CDR2 FQNEAQ (reference sequence). V gave up 5 bases and J gave up 6 bases; unmatched junction bases: 3. CDR3 sequence reads: CASSPGQGNEQFF. CDR3 bases: TGTGCCAGCAGCCCAGGACAGGGCAATGAGCAGTTCTTC. The complete variable domain, with remaining parts taken from reference TRBV7-9 and TRBJ2-1, reads DTGVSQNPRHKITKRGQNVTFRCDPISEHNRLYWYRQTLGQGPEFLTYFQNEAQLEKSRLLSDRFSAERPKGSFSTLEIQRTEQGDSAMYLCASSPGQGNEQFFGPGTRLTVL.

This clone was picked up one time. The rearrangement links TRBV7-3 to TRBJ2-6; D call uncertain. This CDR3 has 14 amino acids. V lost 5 bases and J lost 0, with 5 bases in between. The V gene's germline CDR1 is SGHTA and CDR2 FQGTGA. The CDR3 region has the DNA TGTGCCAGCAGCCCGAACTCTGGGGCCAACGTCCTGACTTTC. This sequence encodes CASSPNSGANVLTF.

The chain uses TRBV9 and TRBJ1-1, with D uncertain. Trimming removed 3 bases from V and 0 bases from J, with 15 bases in between. The length of the CDR3 is 16 residues. The germline CDR1 and CDR2 sequences are SGDLS and YYNGEE. The CDR3 sequence: CASSEDRVGMNTEAFF. Here the CDR3 DNA reads TGTGCCAGCAGCGAAGACCGAGTAGGAATGAACACTGAAGCTTTCTTT.

This sequence joins TRBV7-9 and TRBJ2-2; 8 nucleotides align to TRBD2. V shed 4 bases, J shed 9 bases, and the junction held 10 bases outside the gene matches. The germline gives CDR1 SEHNR, CDR2 FQNEAQ (reference sequence). The CDR3 totals 15 residues. The CDR3 region is CASSSTGTSSRELFF. The CDR3 region has the DNA TGTGCCAGCAGCTCCACCGGGACTAGTTCCAGGGAGCTGTTTTTT.

The V and J genes are TRBV7-9 and TRBJ1-2; 7 nucleotides align to TRBD1. The CDR3 sequence is 15 residues long. Germline values: CDR1 SEHNR, CDR2 FQNEAQ (reference sequence). V lost 2 bases and J lost 5; bases outside the gene matches: 8. The chain's CDR3 is CASSLSGTETYGYTF. CDR3 nucleotide sequence: TGTGCCAGCAGCTTATCCGGGACAGAAACTTATGGCTACACCTTC.

Only one count was recorded for this clone. The chain is built from TRBV6-1 and TRBJ1-5; 9 bases map to TRBD1. Trimming at V came to 3 bases and at J to 6 bases, leaving 9 bases not matched to a gene. Germline CDR1 is MNHNS and CDR2 is SASEGT. The CDR3 consists of 16 residues. DNA for the CDR3: TGTGCCAGCAGTGAGTTCGGACAGGGGAAAGGTCAGCCCCAGCATTTT. Its protein product is CASSEFGQGKGQPQHF.

V gene TRBV6-5 combines with J gene TRBJ2-1, with 8 bases aligning to TRBD1. The V segment lost 0 bases and the J segment 3 bases; nucleotides outside the gene matches: 4. The CDR3 sequence is 16 residues long. CDR1 MNHEY and CDR2 SVGAGI come from the germline V gene. The CDR3 loop is CASSYSRTGHYNEQFF. Written as DNA, the CDR3 is TGTGCCAGCAGTTACTCCCGGACAGGGCACTACAATGAGCAGTTCTTC.

This chain joins TRBV6-5 and TRBJ2-2, with D possibly matching TRBD1 (6 bases). Germline V lookup: CDR1 MNHEY, CDR2 SVGAGI. V was shortened by 6 bases and J by 0 bases, with 11 bases between the two germline ends. The CDR3 contains 15 residues. The CDR3 reads CASSLDSSNTGELFF. Written as DNA, the CDR3 is TGTGCCAGCAGCTTGGACAGTTCGAACACCGGGGAGCTGTTTTTT.

The rearrangement uses TRBV6-6 and TRBJ2-7; the D gene could be TRBD1 or TRBD2 (5 bases each). Germline V gives CDR1 MNHNY, CDR2 SVGAGI (reference sequence). This CDR3 has 14 amino acids. V lost 5 bases, J lost 2 bases, and 13 bases lay in between. This CDR3 is CASSQRGRAYEQYF. As DNA, the CDR3 is TGTGCCAGCAGTCAACGGGGCCGAGCCTACGAGCAGTACTTC.

The V and J genes are TRBV4-3 and TRBJ2-7, with TRBD1 matching 8 bases. This CDR3 spans 15 amino acids. Germline CDR1 is LGHNA and CDR2 is YSLEER. With 1 base clipped from V and 0 bases from J, the junction kept 2 bases outside the gene matches. The CDR3 DNA reads as TGCGCCAGCAGCCAAGGACAGGGGAGCTCCTACGAGCAGTACTTC. Translated, it gives CASSQGQGSSYEQYF.

V and J are TRBV4-3 and TRBJ2-3, with D perhaps TRBD1 (6 bases). CDR1 and CDR2 from the germline V gene are LGHNA and YSLEER. The CDR3 covers 16 residues. Trimming left V 0 bases short and J 4 bases short, with 14 bases between. This chain's CDR3 is CASSQERTDFPDTQYF. The CDR3 nucleotides read TGCGCCAGCAGCCAAGAACGGACAGATTTCCCAGATACGCAGTATTTT.

The V and J genes are TRBV27 and TRBJ2-2; 7 nucleotides match TRBD2. V dropped 5 bases and J dropped 1; count of bases not matched to a gene: 7. CDR3 size: 16 residues. The germline V gene has CDR1 MNHEY and CDR2 SMNVEV (reference sequence). The CDR3, as DNA: TGTGCCAGCAGTGTCGGTAGGGAGGGGAACACCGGGGAGCTGTTTTTT. Encoded protein: CASSVGREGNTGELFF.

V and J are TRBV23-1 and TRBJ2-2, with 9 bases matching TRBD1. Being an ORF, TRBV23-1 has a function that is uncertain. This CDR3 is 18 amino acids long. With V trimmed by 0 bases and J by 3 bases, 8 bases remained unmatched. The CDR3 coding sequence is TGCGCCAGCAGTCAATCAGGAACAGGGGGCCCATACACCGGGGAGCTGTTTTTT. Amino acid sequence: CASSQSGTGGPYTGELFF.

The V gene is TRBV2, the J gene TRBJ2-1, with 10 bases matching TRBD2. The CDR3 has 17 amino acids. Germline V gene lookup returns CDR1 SNHLY and CDR2 FYNNEI. The junction had 8 bases not matched to a gene; V was cut back by 5 bases and J by 1 base. The CDR3 DNA sequence: TGTGCCAGCAGTCACCCTCTAGCGGGAGAGTCCTACAATGAGCAGTTCTTC. It translates to CASSHPLAGESYNEQFF.

The chain employs TRBV11-2 and TRBJ2-5; 11 bases align to TRBD2. J gave up 2 bases and V 3 bases, and 11 bases lay outside the gene matches. The CDR3 extends over 18 amino acids. Germline V gives CDR1 SGHAT, CDR2 FQNNGV. CDR3 DNA sequence: TGTGCCAGCAGCTTTTTCGGGAGAATAGCGGGAGGGCAAGAGACCCAGTACTTC. Amino acid sequence: CASSFFGRIAGGQETQYF. The full variable domain, with the rest looked up from reference TRBV11-2 and TRBJ2-5, is EAGVAQSPRYKIIEKRQSVAFWCNPISGHATLYWYQQILGQGPKLLIQFQNNGVVDDSQLPKDRFSAERLKGVDSTLKIQPAKLEDSAVYLCASSFFGRIAGGQETQYFGPGTRLLVL.

Remarks on this clone: Distinct nucleotide sequences in the sample also encode this CDR3. This chain links TRBV27 with TRBJ2-7; TRBD2 might be the D (6 bases). This CDR3 is 15 amino acids long. The germline gives CDR1 MNHEY, CDR2 SMNVEV (reference sequence). Deletions cut 2 bases from V and 2 bases from J, with 13 bases between. The CDR3 protein is CASSLGAGRTYEQYF. CDR3 DNA sequence: TGTGCCAGCAGTTTAGGGGCGGGACGAACCTACGAGCAGTACTTC.

V gene TRBV28 combines with J gene TRBJ2-2; tentatively, D is TRBD2 (6 bases). The V end was cut by 5 bases, the J end by 7 bases, with 14 bases between. In germline, CDR1 is MDHEN, CDR2 SYDVKM. The CDR3 spans 14 residues. CDR3 bases: TGTGCCAGCAGTACCCGACTAGTACTCGGGGAGCTGTTTTTT. It specifies CASSTRLVLGELFF.

The V and J genes are TRBV27 and TRBJ1-4; 7 nucleotides align to TRBD1. Germline lookup yields CDR1 MNHEY and CDR2 SMNVEV (reference sequence). There are 15 residues in the CDR3. Germline trimming cut 6 bases from V and 8 bases from J; bases unmatched to any gene: 12. The CDR3 loop reads CASSQHRGIEEKLFF. The DNA for the CDR3 is TGTGCCAGCAGCCAGCACAGGGGCATTGAGGAAAAACTGTTTTTT. Full variable domain (outside the CDR3, taken from reference TRBV27 and TRBJ1-4): EAQVTQNPRYLITVTGKKLTVTCSQNMNHEYMSWYRQDPGLGLRQIYYSMNVEVTDKGDVPEGYKVSRKEKRNFPLILESPSPNQTSLYFCASSQHRGIEEKLFFGSGTQLSVL.

V is TRBV28 and J is TRBJ2-4, with TRBD2 as a possible D gene (6 bases). This CDR3 has 16 amino acids. Per germline, CDR1 MDHEN and CDR2 SYDVKM. V dropped 2 bases and J dropped 1 base, with 12 bases sitting between them. CDR3 loop: CASSLPRGEAKNIQYF. Written as DNA, the CDR3 is TGTGCCAGCAGTTTACCTCGCGGGGAGGCCAAAAACATTCAGTACTTC. The entire variable domain, with the rest obtained from reference TRBV28 and TRBJ2-4, is as follows: DVKVTQSSRYLVKRTGEKVFLECVQDMDHENMFWYRQDPGLGLRLIYFSYDVKMKEKGDIPEGYSVSREKKERFSLILESASTNQTSMYLCASSLPRGEAKNIQYFGAGTRLSVL.

The chain employs TRBV11-3 and TRBJ1-4, with D unresolved. The germline V gene encodes CDR1 SGHNT and CDR2 YENEEA. The CDR3 consists of 19 residues. The germline V and J ends were trimmed by 0 bases and 0 bases, with 17 bases remaining between them. CDR3 residues: CASSLDWSREEATNEKLFF. The CDR3 DNA is TGTGCCAGCAGCTTAGATTGGTCTCGGGAGGAGGCAACTAATGAAAAACTGTTTTTT. The variable domain in full, completed from reference TRBV11-3 and TRBJ1-4, reads EAGVVQSPRYKIIEKKQPVAFWCNPISGHNTLYWYLQNLGQGPELLIRYENEEAVDDSQLPKDRFSAERLKGVDSTLKIQPAELGDSAVYLCASSLDWSREEATNEKLFFGSGTQLSVL.